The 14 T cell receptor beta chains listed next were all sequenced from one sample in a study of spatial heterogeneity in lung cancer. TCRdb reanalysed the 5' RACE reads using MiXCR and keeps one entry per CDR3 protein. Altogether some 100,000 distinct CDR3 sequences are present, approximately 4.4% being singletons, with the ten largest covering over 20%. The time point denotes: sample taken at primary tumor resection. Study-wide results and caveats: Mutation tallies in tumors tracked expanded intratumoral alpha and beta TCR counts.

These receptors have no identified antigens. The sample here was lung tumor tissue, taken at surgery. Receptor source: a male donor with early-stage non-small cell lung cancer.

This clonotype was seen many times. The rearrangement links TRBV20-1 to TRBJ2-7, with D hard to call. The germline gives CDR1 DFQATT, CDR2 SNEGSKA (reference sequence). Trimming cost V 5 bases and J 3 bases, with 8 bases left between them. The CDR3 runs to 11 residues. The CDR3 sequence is CSAGAGYEQYF. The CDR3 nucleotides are TGCAGTGCTGGCGCCGGCTACGAGCAGTACTTC.

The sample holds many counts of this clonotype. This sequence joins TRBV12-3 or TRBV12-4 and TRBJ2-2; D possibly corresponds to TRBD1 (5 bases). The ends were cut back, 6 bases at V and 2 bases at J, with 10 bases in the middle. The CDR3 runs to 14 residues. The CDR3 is CASSYDRNTGELFF. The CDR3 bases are TGTGCCAGCAGCTACGACAGAAACACCGGGGAGCTGTTTTTT.

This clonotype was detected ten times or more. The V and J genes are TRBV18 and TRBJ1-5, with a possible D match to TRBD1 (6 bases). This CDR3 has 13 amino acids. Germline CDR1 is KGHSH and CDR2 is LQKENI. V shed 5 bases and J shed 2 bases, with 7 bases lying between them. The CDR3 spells CASSGGGNQPQHF. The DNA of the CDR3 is TGTGCCAGCTCAGGGGGCGGCAATCAGCCCCAGCATTTT.

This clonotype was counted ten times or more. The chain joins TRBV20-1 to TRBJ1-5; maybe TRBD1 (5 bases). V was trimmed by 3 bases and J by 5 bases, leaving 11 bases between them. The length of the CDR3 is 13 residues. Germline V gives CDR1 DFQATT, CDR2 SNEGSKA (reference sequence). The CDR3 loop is CSASWGVDQPQHF. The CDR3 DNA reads TGCAGTGCTAGTTGGGGGGTGGATCAGCCCCAGCATTTT.

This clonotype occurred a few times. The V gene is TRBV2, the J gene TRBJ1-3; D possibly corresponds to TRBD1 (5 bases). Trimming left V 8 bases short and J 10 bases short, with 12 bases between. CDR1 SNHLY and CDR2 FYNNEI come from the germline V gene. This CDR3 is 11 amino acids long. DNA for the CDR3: TGTGCCAGCGGATCATCAGGGACCATATATTTT. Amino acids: CASGSSGTIYF.

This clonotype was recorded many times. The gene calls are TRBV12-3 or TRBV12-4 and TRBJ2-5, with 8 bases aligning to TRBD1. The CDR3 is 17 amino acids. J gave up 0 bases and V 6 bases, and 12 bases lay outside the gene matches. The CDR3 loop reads CASSRTLDREYQETQYF. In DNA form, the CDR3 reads TGTGCCAGCAGCCGAACGCTGGACAGGGAGTACCAAGAGACCCAGTACTTC.

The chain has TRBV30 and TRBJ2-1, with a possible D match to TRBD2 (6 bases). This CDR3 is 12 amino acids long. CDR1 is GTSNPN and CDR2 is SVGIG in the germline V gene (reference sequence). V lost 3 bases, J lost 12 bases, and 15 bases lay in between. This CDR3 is CAWRGLGGAQFF. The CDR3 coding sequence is TGTGCCTGGAGAGGTTTGGGGGGAGCGCAGTTCTTC.

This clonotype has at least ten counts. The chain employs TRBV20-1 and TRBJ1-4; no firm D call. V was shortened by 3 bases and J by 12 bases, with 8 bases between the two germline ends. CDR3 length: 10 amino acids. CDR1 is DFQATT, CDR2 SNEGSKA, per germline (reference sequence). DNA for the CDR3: TGCAGTGCTAGCGGGCGGGAACTGTTTTTT. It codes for CSASGRELFF.

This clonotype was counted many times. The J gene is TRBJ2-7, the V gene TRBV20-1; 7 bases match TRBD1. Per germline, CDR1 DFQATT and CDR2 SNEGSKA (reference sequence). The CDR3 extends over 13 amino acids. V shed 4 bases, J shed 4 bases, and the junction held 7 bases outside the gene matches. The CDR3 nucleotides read TGCAGTGCTACATCCGGGACAGTATACGAGCAGTACTTC. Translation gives CSATSGTVYEQYF.

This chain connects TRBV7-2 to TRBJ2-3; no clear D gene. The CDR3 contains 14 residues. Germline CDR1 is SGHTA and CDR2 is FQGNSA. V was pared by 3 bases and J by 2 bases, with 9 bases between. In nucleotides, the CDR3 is TGTGCCAGCAGCTTCCCAACGGTCACAGATACGCAGTATTTT. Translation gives CASSFPTVTDTQYF.

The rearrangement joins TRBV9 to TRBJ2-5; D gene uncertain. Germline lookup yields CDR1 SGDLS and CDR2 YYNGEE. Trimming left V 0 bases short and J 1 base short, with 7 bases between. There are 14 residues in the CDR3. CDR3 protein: CASSVAPRQETQYF. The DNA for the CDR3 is TGTGCCAGCAGCGTAGCTCCCCGCCAAGAGACCCAGTACTTC.

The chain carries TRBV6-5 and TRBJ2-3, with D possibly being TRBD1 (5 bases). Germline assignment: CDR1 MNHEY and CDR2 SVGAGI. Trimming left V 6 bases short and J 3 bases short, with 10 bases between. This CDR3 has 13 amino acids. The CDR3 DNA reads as TGTGCCAGCAGACAGGCCGGGACAGATACGCAGTATTTT. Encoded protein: CASRQAGTDTQYF.

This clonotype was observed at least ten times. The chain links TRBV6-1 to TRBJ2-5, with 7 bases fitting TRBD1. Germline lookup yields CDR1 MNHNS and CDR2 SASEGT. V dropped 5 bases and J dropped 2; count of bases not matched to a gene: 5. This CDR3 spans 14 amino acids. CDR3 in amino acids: CASSMLGQQETQYF. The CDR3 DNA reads TGTGCCAGCAGTATGCTGGGACAGCAAGAGACCCAGTACTTC.

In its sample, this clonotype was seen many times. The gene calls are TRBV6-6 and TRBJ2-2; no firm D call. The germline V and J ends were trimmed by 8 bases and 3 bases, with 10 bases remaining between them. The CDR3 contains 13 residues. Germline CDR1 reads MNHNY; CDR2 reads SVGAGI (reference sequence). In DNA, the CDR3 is TGTGCCAGCCCAAGGAGCGACACCGGGGAGCTGTTTTTT. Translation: CASPRSDTGELFF.